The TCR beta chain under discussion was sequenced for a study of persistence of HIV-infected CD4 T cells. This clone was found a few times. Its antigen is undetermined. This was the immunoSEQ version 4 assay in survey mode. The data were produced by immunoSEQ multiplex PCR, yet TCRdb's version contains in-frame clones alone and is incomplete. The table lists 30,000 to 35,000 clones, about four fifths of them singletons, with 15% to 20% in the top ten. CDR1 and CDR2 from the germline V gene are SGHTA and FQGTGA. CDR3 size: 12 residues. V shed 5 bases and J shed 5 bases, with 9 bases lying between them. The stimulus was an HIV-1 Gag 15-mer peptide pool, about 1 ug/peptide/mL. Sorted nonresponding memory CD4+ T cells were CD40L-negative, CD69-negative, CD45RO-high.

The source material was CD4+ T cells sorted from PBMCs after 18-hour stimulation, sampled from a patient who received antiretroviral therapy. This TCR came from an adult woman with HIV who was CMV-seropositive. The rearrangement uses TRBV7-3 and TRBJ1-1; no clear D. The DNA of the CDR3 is TGTGCCAGCAGCATAGACAAGACTGAAGCTTTCTTT. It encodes CASSIDKTEAFF.